The 5 T cell receptor beta chains presented below share a single source sample, sequenced in a study of blood T cell repertoires in COVID-19 (dated by TCRdb to 2020 to 2021). The library came from the immunoSEQ multiplex PCR assay. In TCRdb, the immuneACCESS table is reduced to in-frame sequences with V and J assigned. These tables do not hold every clone; where another copy was compared, an unresolved V gene accounts for under half, and the others remain unexplained. The sample records roughly 75,000 clones, around 89% of which are singletons. Of the sample, 0.58% is held by the ten largest clones. Sequencing was done on a sample of peripheral blood. These receptors came from a man between 60 and 70 years old with acute or convalescent COVID-19.

This clone was seen only once. The chain couples TRBV18 to TRBJ1-1; perhaps TRBD1 as D (6 bases). The V end was cut by 0 bases, the J end by 1 base, with 12 bases between. The CDR3 totals 16 residues. CDR1 KGHSH and CDR2 LQKENI come from the germline V gene. As DNA, the CDR3 is TGTGCCAGCTCACCACCGATCACAGGGAAGAACACTGAAGCTTTCTTT. This encodes CASSPPITGKNTEAFF.

This chain connects TRBV30 to TRBJ2-7; no firm D call. The CDR3 runs 11 residues. With 0 bases removed from V and 3 bases from J, the gap between germline ends came to 3 bases. Looked up from germline, CDR1 is GTSNPN and CDR2 is SVGIG (reference sequence). The CDR3 loop is CAWSVLYEQYF. CDR3 coding DNA: TGTGCCTGGAGTGTACTCTACGAGCAGTACTTC.

The rearrangement links TRBV7-9 to TRBJ2-7; TRBD1 aligns across 7 bases. CDR3 length equals 16 residues. V trimming: 1 base; J trimming: 5 bases; junction bases outside the gene matches: 11. The germline CDR1 and CDR2 sequences are SEHNR and FQNEAQ (reference sequence). This CDR3 is CASSLGWTGVGDEQYF. DNA for the CDR3: TGTGCCAGCAGCTTAGGCTGGACAGGTGTAGGCGACGAGCAGTACTTC.

This clone appeared a few times. The chain combines TRBV3-1 (or the pseudogene TRBV3-2) with TRBJ1-1, with TRBD1 as a possible D gene (5 bases). The germline CDR1 and CDR2 sequences are LGHDT and YNNKEL (reference sequence). V lost 5 bases, J lost 1 base, and 14 bases lay in between. The CDR3 runs to 15 residues. This chain's CDR3 is CASSSADRPNTEAFF. CDR3 sequence (DNA): TGTGCCAGCAGCAGCGCTGACAGACCGAACACTGAAGCTTTCTTT.

The rearrangement links TRBV10-2 to TRBJ2-7; 9 bases are a match to TRBD1. The CDR3 sequence is 14 residues long. The junction had 7 bases not matched to a gene; V was cut back by 5 bases and J by 5 bases. Germline V gene lookup returns CDR1 WSHSY and CDR2 SAAADI. The CDR3 protein is CASSTGTGIDEQYF. As DNA, the CDR3 is TGCGCCAGCAGTACCGGGACAGGGATCGACGAGCAGTACTTC.